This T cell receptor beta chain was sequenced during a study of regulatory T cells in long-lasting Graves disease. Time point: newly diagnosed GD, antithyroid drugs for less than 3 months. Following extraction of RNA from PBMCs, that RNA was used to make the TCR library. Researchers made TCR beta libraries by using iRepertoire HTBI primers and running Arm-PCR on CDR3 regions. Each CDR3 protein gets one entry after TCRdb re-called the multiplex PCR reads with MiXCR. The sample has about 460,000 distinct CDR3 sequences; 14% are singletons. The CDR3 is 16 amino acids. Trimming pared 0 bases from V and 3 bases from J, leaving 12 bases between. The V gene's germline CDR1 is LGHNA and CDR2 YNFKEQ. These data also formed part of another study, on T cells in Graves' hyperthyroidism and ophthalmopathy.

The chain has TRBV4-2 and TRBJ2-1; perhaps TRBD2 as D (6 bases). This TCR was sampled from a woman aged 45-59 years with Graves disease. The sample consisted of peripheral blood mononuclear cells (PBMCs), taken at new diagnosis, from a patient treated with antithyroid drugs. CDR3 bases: TGTGCCAGCAGCCAAGATGCGCTAGCGAGCTACAATGAGCAGTTCTTC. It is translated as CASSQDALASYNEQFF.